This T cell receptor (beta chain) was profiled in a study of breast tumors, draining lymph nodes, adjacent tissues. Study observations and caveats: Tumors had less TCR diversity than lymph nodes, more than nontumor tissue. The data were judged consistent with most tumor T cells coming from lymph node and expanding in tumor.

This clonotype was recorded many times. The target antigen is unknown. MiXCR, run by TCRdb on the multiplex PCR reads, gives a single entry per CDR3 protein. Here the sample spans approximately 130,000 distinct CDR3 sequences, over 20% being singletons. Samples came from axillary lymph nodes draining the breast cancer. V gave up 5 bases and J gave up 2 bases; unmatched junction bases: 10. CDR1 MGHRA and CDR2 YSYEKL come from the germline V gene. The CDR3 has 16 residues. The source is a female donor with breast cancer. Some clones in this sample may be carry-over from other donors' samples. V gene TRBV4-1 combines with J gene TRBJ2-3; 7 positions match TRBD2. The sequencing input was axillary lymph node tissue. CDR3 loop: CASSEEEAGLTDTQYF. The CDR3 bases are TGCGCCAGCAGCGAGGAAGAAGCGGGACTCACAGATACGCAGTATTTT.